This T cell receptor (beta chain) came from a study of relationships among human T cell subsets. Overall study results and limits: Th1, Th2 and regulatory subsets overlapped substantially in CDR3 sequences. T cell counts were not recorded for two pan T samples.

On this clonotype itself: Its target is not known.

Trimming removed 3 bases at V and 6 bases at J, with 15 bases between. Germline CDR1 and CDR2: MGHRA and YSYEKL. CDR3 size: 15 residues. The T cell receptor alpha and beta CDR3 regions were amplified from mRNA by semiquantitative ARM-PCR. Exponential amplification used communal superprimers after tagged nested gene-specific primers in ARM-PCR. Nested primers were removed by exonuclease before the second PCR round. MiXCR, applied by TCRdb to the multiplex PCR reads, yields one record per CDR3 protein. This sample has fewer than 18,000 distinct CDR3 sequences, with around three fifths found just once. The sample was total T cells sorted from blood. This sequence originates from a man aged 35 to 55 in good health. The chain employs TRBV4-1 and TRBJ1-5, with TRBD1 as a possible D gene (5 bases). The CDR3, as DNA: TGCGCCAGCAGCCATCCTACGGGGGGTCGTCAGCCCCAGCATTTT. Translation gives CASSHPTGGRQPQHF.